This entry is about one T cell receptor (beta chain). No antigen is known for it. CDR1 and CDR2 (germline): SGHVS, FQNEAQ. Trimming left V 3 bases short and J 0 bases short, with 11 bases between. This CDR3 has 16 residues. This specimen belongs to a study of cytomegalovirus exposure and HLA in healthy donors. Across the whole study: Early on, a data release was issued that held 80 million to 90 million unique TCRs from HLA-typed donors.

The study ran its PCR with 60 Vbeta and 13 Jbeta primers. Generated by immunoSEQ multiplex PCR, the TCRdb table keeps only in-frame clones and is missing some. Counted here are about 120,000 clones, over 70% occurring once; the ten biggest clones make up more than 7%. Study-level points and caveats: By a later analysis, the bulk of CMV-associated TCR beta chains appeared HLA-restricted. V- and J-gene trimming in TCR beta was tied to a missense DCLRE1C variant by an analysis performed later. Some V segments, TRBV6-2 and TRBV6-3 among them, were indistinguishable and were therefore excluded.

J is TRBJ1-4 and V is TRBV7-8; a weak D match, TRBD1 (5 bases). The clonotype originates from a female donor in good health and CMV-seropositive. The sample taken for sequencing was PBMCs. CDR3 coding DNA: TGTGCCAGCAGCTTGCAGGGCGCCTCAACTAATGAAAAACTGTTTTTT. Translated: CASSLQGASTNEKLFF.